These T cell receptor beta chains were read from a single sample in a study of blood T cell repertoires in COVID-19. Some clones are missing from TCRdb's copy, which holds only in-frame ones; the method was immunoSEQ multiplex PCR. The table lists roughly 360,000 clones, about 87% of them singletons, with under 1.5% in the top ten. What was sequenced was PBMCs or T cells enriched from blood (not recorded which). Receptor source: a man between 25 and 39 years old who had recovered from COVID-19. Each CDR3 is given with its conserved first and last residue. Each record gives: CDR3 length, clone size, J gene, V gene, D gene, CDR3 protein, CDR3 DNA. D genes are given only for firm matches. Clone size appears in some rows only: once, few, many, or a class for an expanded clone.

>13|.|TRBJ1-1|TRBV10-3|.
CAISDSVNTEAFF
TGTGCCATCAGTGATTCAGTGAACACTGAAGCTTTCTTT
>12|.|TRBJ1-1|TRBV13|.
CASSLGIYEAFF
TGTGCCAGCAGCTTAGGTATCTATGAAGCTTTCTTT
>13|few|TRBJ2-7|TRBV28|TRBD1
CASTPGTGHEQYF
TGTGCCAGCACACCTGGGACAGGGCACGAGCAGTACTTC
>14|.|TRBJ1-4|TRBV10-3|TRBD1
CAISEGTAQGKLFF
TGTGCCATCAGTGAAGGGACAGCCCAGGGAAAACTGTTTTTT
>17|.|TRBJ1-5|TRBV10-3|.
CAISESLDSLGDQPQHF
TGTGCCATCAGTGAGTCTCTGGACAGTCTAGGGGATCAGCCCCAGCATTTT
>16|.|TRBJ1-2|TRBV3-1/TRBV3-2|.
CASSRHERTGRYGYTF
TGTGCCAGCAGCCGACATGAAAGAACAGGGAGATATGGCTACACCTTC
>15|.|TRBJ1-1|TRBV7-9|TRBD1
CASSLRGGADTEAFF
TGTGCCAGCAGCTTAAGAGGGGGCGCGGACACTGAAGCTTTCTTT
>18|.|TRBJ2-1|TRBV10-1|TRBD2
CASPCPTGGLRRTHEQFF
TGCGCCAGCCCGTGCCCCACTGGGGGACTACGACGTACCCATGAGCAGTTCTTC
>12|.|TRBJ1-1|TRBV10-2|.
CASSTPGTEAFF
TGCGCCAGCAGTACCCCAGGGACTGAAGCTTTCTTT
>12|.|TRBJ2-4|TRBV7-9|.
CASSLTANIQYF
TGTGCCAGCAGCTTGACAGCGAACATTCAGTACTTC
>14|.|TRBJ2-7|TRBV18|TRBD1
CASSPGTGTYEQYF
TGTGCCAGCTCACCAGGGACAGGAACCTACGAGCAGTACTTC
>13|.|TRBJ1-6|TRBV4-1|.
CASSQELNSPLHF
TGCGCCAGCAGCCAAGAGCTAAATTCACCCCTCCACTTT
>15|.|TRBJ1-2|TRBV5-1|.
CASSLVSAQASGYTF
TGCGCCAGCAGCTTGGTCTCAGCTCAGGCTTCTGGCTACACCTTC
>12|.|TRBJ1-2|TRBV28|TRBD1
CASSDHRGGYTF
TGTGCCAGCAGTGATCACAGGGGCGGCTACACCTTC
>16|.|TRBJ1-5|TRBV27|TRBD1
CASSSTGTASNQPQHF
TGTGCCAGCAGTTCAACCGGGACAGCTAGCAATCAGCCCCAGCATTTT
>15|.|TRBJ1-5|TRBV6-6|TRBD1
CASSYRTGSDGPQHF
TGTGCCAGCAGTTACCGGACAGGGTCAGATGGGCCCCAGCATTTT
>13|many|TRBJ2-1|TRBV29-1|.
CSVGQAGYNEQFF
TGCAGCGTTGGTCAGGCGGGCTACAATGAGCAGTTCTTC
>16|.|TRBJ2-7|TRBV7-7|TRBD2
CASSPIAGGPGYEQYF
TGTGCTAGCAGCCCCATAGCGGGGGGGCCGGGTTACGAGCAGTACTTC
>15|.|TRBJ1-2|TRBV23-1|.
CASSQSGAANYGYTF
TGCGCCAGCAGTCAATCGGGCGCCGCTAACTATGGCTACACCTTC
>17|.|TRBJ1-2|TRBV7-8|.
CASSPRRWGVEDYGYTF
TGTGCCAGCAGCCCTAGAAGGTGGGGGGTGGAGGACTATGGCTACACCTTC
>15|.|TRBJ1-5|TRBV30|.
CAWSLSGVSYQPQHF
TGTGCCTGGAGCCTTTCAGGGGTTTCATATCAGCCCCAGCATTTT
>14|.|TRBJ1-5|TRBV19|.
CASREGSSNQPQHF
TGTGCCAGTAGAGAGGGTTCTAGCAATCAGCCCCAGCATTTT
>15|once|TRBJ2-5|TRBV6-5|.
CASTYGTYTQETQYF
TGTGCCAGCACTTACGGGACATACACGCAGGAGACCCAGTACTTC
>13|.|TRBJ2-1|TRBV12-3/TRBV12-4|TRBD1
CATRTGRYNEQFF
TGTGCCACCAGGACAGGGCGATACAATGAGCAGTTCTTC
>17|once|TRBJ2-7|TRBV11-2|.
CASSLERGSIRGYEQYF
TGTGCCAGCAGCTTAGAAAGGGGGTCAATTCGTGGCTACGAGCAGTACTTC
>14|.|TRBJ2-4|TRBV30|TRBD1
CAWSGTGDKNIQYF
TGTGCCTGGAGCGGGACAGGAGACAAAAACATTCAGTACTTC
>14|.|TRBJ1-2|TRBV4-3|.
CASSQDWAPAGYTF
TGCGCCAGCAGCCAAGATTGGGCACCGGCGGGCTACACCTTC
>16|.|TRBJ2-5|TRBV5-1|.
CASSLDSGAGQETQYF
TGCGCCAGCAGCTTGGATTCAGGAGCGGGTCAAGAGACCCAGTACTTC
>12|few|TRBJ1-5|TRBV19|TRBD1
CASGQGNQPQHF
TGTGCCAGCGGACAGGGGAATCAGCCCCAGCATTTT